The clone carrying this T cell receptor (beta chain) was found many times. Its antigen is not identified. This sample's time point: sample taken at primary tumor resection. Samples were obtained from 70 or so donors, all untreated early-stage non-small cell lung cancer patients. Unsorted whole RNA of tumor, nontumor lung or frozen PBMC was sequenced. This entry belongs to a study of spatial heterogeneity in lung cancer. The V gene's germline CDR1 is SGHTA and CDR2 FQGTGA. The V segment lost 5 bases and the J segment 1 base; nucleotides outside the gene matches: 8. This CDR3 region has 16 residues. Every molecule of TCR cDNA had its own unique molecular identifier. From the 5' RACE reads, TCRdb called clonotypes with MiXCR, one entry per CDR3 protein. The profile shows 35,000 to 55,000 distinct CDR3 sequences, about an eighth of them singletons. Whole-study results and caveats: Among blood samples, ubiquitous expanded tumor TCRs appeared more at resection than at follow-up.

The chain has TRBV7-3 and TRBJ1-1, with 9 bases that match TRBD1. The clonotype originates from a male donor with early-stage non-small cell lung cancer. This sample comprised PBMCs, obtained at surgery. The CDR3: CASSLTGGLGNTEAFF. CDR3 in DNA: TGTGCCAGCAGCCTCACAGGGGGCCTGGGGAACACTGAAGCTTTCTTT.